This T cell receptor (beta chain) emerged from a study of T cells in Graves' hyperthyroidism and ophthalmopathy. There are 14 residues in the CDR3. V was clipped by 3 bases and J by 5 bases, with 12 bases between them. Germline CDR1 SGHKS, CDR2 YYEKEE (reference sequence). With respect to this clonotype: Its target is not known.

For Graves' hyperthyroidism to be stable, ophthalmopathy could not progress within 18 months. With a duration under 2 months, the hyperthyroidism was newly diagnosed in patients aged 18 to 65. The CDR3 regions of TCR beta were amplified from RNA transcripts. HTBI primers were employed in a first-round RT-PCR of the TCR CDR3. TCRdb analysed the multiplex PCR reads with MiXCR anew, one entry per CDR3 protein. The table has a few hundred thousand distinct CDR3 sequences, approximately 13% seen once. Study results and caveats: Researchers found most expanded thyroid clonotypes above 0.001 in blood as well.

The clonotype was recovered from a woman aged 18-30 years with Graves' hyperthyroidism. The rearrangement uses TRBV5-5 and TRBJ1-5, with D unclear. What was sequenced was blood. The chain's CDR3 is CASSSQDGYQPQHF. The CDR3 nucleotides read TGTGCCAGCAGCTCCCAGGATGGCTATCAGCCCCAGCATTTT.